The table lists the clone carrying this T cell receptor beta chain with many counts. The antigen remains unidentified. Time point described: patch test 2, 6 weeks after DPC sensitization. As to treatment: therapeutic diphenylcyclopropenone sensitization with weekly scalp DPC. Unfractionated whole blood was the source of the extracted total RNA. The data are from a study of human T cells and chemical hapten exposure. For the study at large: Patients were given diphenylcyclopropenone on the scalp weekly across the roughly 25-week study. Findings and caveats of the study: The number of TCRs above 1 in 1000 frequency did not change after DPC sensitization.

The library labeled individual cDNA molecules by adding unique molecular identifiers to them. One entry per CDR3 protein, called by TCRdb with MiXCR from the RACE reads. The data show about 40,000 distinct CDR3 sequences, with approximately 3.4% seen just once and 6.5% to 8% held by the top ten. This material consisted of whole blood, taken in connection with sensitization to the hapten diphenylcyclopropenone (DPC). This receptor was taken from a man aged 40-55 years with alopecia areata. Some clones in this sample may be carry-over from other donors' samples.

In DNA form, the CDR3 reads TGTGCCAGCAGCTTACAGGGGTTGGGCACTGAAGCTTTCTTT. Protein: CASSLQGLGTEAFF. The chain combines TRBV7-3 with TRBJ1-1, with a possible D match to TRBD1 (6 bases). The length of the CDR3 is 14 residues. V was shortened by 2 bases and J by 4 bases, with 11 bases between the two germline ends. Per the germline V gene, CDR1 is SGHTA and CDR2 is FQGTGA.